In this sample, the clone carrying this T cell receptor (beta chain) turned up many times. Its specificity is not known. The data are from a study of human T cells and chemical hapten exposure. Looking at the study overall: Across samples, TCR yields varied, mostly owing to small differences in pooled library volumes.

TCRdb itself ran the RACE reads through MiXCR, one entry per CDR3 protein. The table has under 300,000 distinct CDR3 sequences, around 9.3% seen once. As to time point: pre-sensitization, week 0. Indicated treatment: therapeutic diphenylcyclopropenone sensitization with weekly scalp DPC. Extraction yielded total RNA from whole blood (unfractionated). Findings of the study overall: A positive correlation with patch test score was found for PT1 expanded TCR counts.

Germline CDR1 DFQATT, CDR2 SNEGSKA (reference sequence). Germline trimming cut 0 bases from V and 7 bases from J; bases unmatched to any gene: 7. The CDR3 is 16 amino acids. The clonotype comes from a woman aged 40 to 49 with alopecia areata. Some clones in this sample may be carry-over from other donors' samples. The chain joins TRBV20-1 to TRBJ2-1, with 12 bases lining up with TRBD2. Sequencing was performed on whole blood, taken in connection with sensitization to the hapten diphenylcyclopropenone (DPC). DNA for the CDR3: TGCAGTGCTAGAGACCAGGGACTAGCGGGCGTGAATGAGCAGTTCTTC. Translating gives CSARDQGLAGVNEQFF.